Included here is one T cell receptor beta chain sequence, with context. The antigen it binds to is not known. This entry belongs to a study of T cells expressing NK-cell markers (dated by TCRdb to 2019 to 2021). Describing the broader study: TCR beta-chain repertoires were profiled in sorted CD3+CD56+NKG2C+, CD3+CD56+NKG2C- and CD3+CD56-NKG2C+ T-cell subsets from roughly eight donors. Among the eight sequenced donors, seven were HCMV-seropositive and one was HCMV-seronegative. Randomly selected healthy volunteers, three men and five women, were used as the eight sequenced donors. The libraries were sequenced on Illumina HiSeq 2000/2500, MiSeq or NextSeq, producing 2 x 150 bp reads. Overall results and qualifications from the work: In roughly 6 donors, the dominant CD3+CD56+NKG2C+ clonotypes were found to rank among the top 10 CD8+ clonotypes and to make up 1.0-7.0% of CD8+ T cells. It remained unclear whether the expanded NKG2C-expressing T cell clones were specific for HCMV antigens. Those dominant clonotypes were again the most abundant among CD3+CD56-NKG2C+ cells in a handful of donors, at 28.3-60.1%.

TCRdb records Illumina HiSeq 2000 as the sequencer. 5'RACE template switching, by which a universal primer site and unique molecular identifiers were added, was used to make TCR beta cDNA libraries. Priming for cDNA synthesis came from the TCR beta constant segment, and two successive PCR amplification steps followed. In the paper's pipeline: MIGEC handled demultiplexing of the reads and grouping by UMI, while MiTCR was used to assemble and quantify clonotypes. To remove erroneous sequences, TCR cDNA sequences were retained only when supported by two or more reads. The tcR package was used for downstream repertoire analysis, and clonotypes were matched between fractions using CDR3 nucleotide sequence together with V segment. VDJmatch was used to annotate antigen specificity against VDJdb, with one amino acid substitution allowed in CDR3. One entry per CDR3 protein sequence results from the TCRdb reprocessing of the reads, with DNA left out. These V and J calls derive from TCRdb rather than the authors' analysis. The sample table includes approximately 380,000 distinct CDR3 sequences. The ten largest clonotypes hold around 5% of the sample.

Spanning cysteine to phenylalanine, the CDR3 consists of 13 amino acids. The nucleotide record is missing. CDR1 and CDR2, per the germline V gene, are SQVTM and ANQGSEA. A commercial ELISA kit detecting HCMV-specific IgG in serum was used to determine HCMV serostatus. Peripheral blood mononuclear cells were isolated from blood by Ficoll density gradient centrifugation. The sequenced material came from blood T cells: a sorted CD56 or NKG2C T cell subset, CD4+ or CD8+ T cells, or bulk PBMC T cells (not recorded which). Recombination joined TRBV29-1 with TRBJ1-1; TCRdb's D call of TRBD1 is untestable without DNA. This clonotype was sampled from a man aged 18 to 69 in good health. The CDR3 region reads CSVEIAPLGAAFF.